Following are 30 T cell receptor beta chains from one sample sequenced in a study of OX40 agonist ivuxolimab in advanced cancers. Measured with immunoSEQ multiplex PCR; TCRdb has only the in-frame clones, and not every one. The sample records fewer than 30,000 clones, 85% to 90% being singletons. Sequenced material: CD4+ or CD8+ T cells sorted from blood, taken in a trial of the OX40 agonist ivuxolimab. The source is an adult with an advanced solid tumor such as melanoma, head and neck, liver or kidney cancer.

This clone was counted only a few times. The V and J genes are TRBV6-5 and TRBJ1-2, with a possible D match to TRBD1 (5 bases). The CDR3 consists of 13 residues. The V and J ends lost 5 bases and 2 bases respectively, with 9 bases between them. The V gene's germline CDR1 is MNHEY and CDR2 SVGAGI. This CDR3 reads CASSPDSNYGYTF. The CDR3 DNA reads TGTGCCAGCAGTCCCGACAGCAACTATGGCTACACCTTC.

This clone was seen once. The chain combines TRBV5-6 with TRBJ2-7; no reliable D call. The CDR3 runs 13 residues. V lost 0 bases to trimming and J lost 4 bases, with 8 bases between them. Germline V CDR1 and CDR2: SGHDT, YYEEEE. CDR3 coding DNA: TGTGCCAGCAGCTTGGGATCCCATTACGAGCAGTACTTC. Its protein product is CASSLGSHYEQYF.

The chain joins TRBV7-9 to TRBJ2-7; TRBD1 might be the D (5 bases). Trimming shortened V by 1 base and J by 0 bases, and 7 bases separated the two germline ends. The V gene's germline CDR1 is SEHNR and CDR2 FQNEAQ (reference sequence). The length of the CDR3 is 14 residues. CDR3 protein: CASSLGQNSYEQYF. The CDR3, as DNA: TGTGCCAGCAGCTTAGGACAGAACTCCTACGAGCAGTACTTC.

This chain joins TRBV7-3 and TRBJ2-3, with D unresolved. CDR1 and CDR2 from the germline V gene are SGHTA and FQGTGA. This CDR3 is built from 17 residues. Trimming took off 5 bases at V and 2 bases at J, with 20 bases between the two ends. The CDR3 loop is CASSQTLASRHTDTQYF. In nucleotides, the CDR3 is TGTGCCAGCAGCCAAACCTTAGCCTCCCGCCACACAGATACGCAGTATTTT.

This clone was seen just once. This chain connects TRBV7-9 to TRBJ2-3, with a tentative D call TRBD2 (6 bases). Per germline, CDR1 SEHNR and CDR2 FQNEAQ (reference sequence). V shed 7 bases and J shed 1 base, with 9 bases lying between them. CDR3 length equals 13 residues. This CDR3 is CASTLAGTDTQYF. CDR3 nucleotides: TGTGCCAGCACACTAGCAGGCACAGATACGCAGTATTTT.

This clone was recorded once. The chain combines TRBV29-1 with TRBJ2-7; 8 nucleotides line up with TRBD2. CDR3 length equals 13 residues. With 4 bases clipped from V and 3 bases from J, the junction kept 5 bases outside the gene matches. Germline CDR1 reads SQVTM; CDR2 reads ANQGSEA. CDR3 DNA sequence: TGCAGCGTTGCCAGCGGGAGTGTCTACGAGCAGTACTTC. It is translated as CSVASGSVYEQYF.

The chain combines TRBV7-2 with TRBJ2-7, with 9 bases aligning to TRBD1. Per germline, CDR1 SGHTA and CDR2 FQGNSA. Trimming took 3 bases from V and 0 from J; bases not matched to a gene: 3. The CDR3 contains 15 residues. CDR3 bases: TGTGCCAGCAGCTTCGGGACAGGGAGCTCCTACGAGCAGTACTTC. Translation: CASSFGTGSSYEQYF.

The CDR3 nucleotides are TGTGCCAGCAGTTCCAAGGGTTATTCACCCCTCCACTTT. Protein product: CASSSKGYSPLHF. The J gene is TRBJ1-6, the V gene TRBV27; the D is unclear. Germline V gene data show CDR1 as MNHEY and CDR2 as SMNVEV (reference sequence). The CDR3 is 13 amino acids. V shed 4 bases and J shed 8 bases, with 9 bases lying between them.

The chain is built from TRBV4-3 and TRBJ2-1; D possibly corresponds to TRBD2 (5 bases). Germline loops: CDR1 LGHNA, CDR2 YSLEER. V lost 0 bases to trimming and J lost 7 bases, with 13 bases between them. The CDR3 contains 15 residues. DNA of the CDR3: TGCGCCAGCAGCCAAGAGGAGGCGGGCCAGAATGAGCAGTTCTTC. Residues: CASSQEEAGQNEQFF.

The chain combines TRBV6-1 with TRBJ1-4, with unresolved D. Trimming cost V 5 bases and J 7 bases, with 5 bases left between them. CDR1 and CDR2 from the germline V gene are MNHNS and SASEGT. CDR3 length equals 11 residues. CDR3 nucleotide sequence: TGTGCCAGCAGTCTCGGTGAAAAACTGTTTTTT. Its translation is CASSLGEKLFF.

This clone is classed as medium-sized. The chain employs TRBV7-9 and TRBJ2-1, with TRBD1 as a possible D gene (5 bases). CDR1 and CDR2 from the germline V gene are SEHNR and FQNEAQ (reference sequence). Trimming stripped 3 bases from V and 3 bases from J, with 9 bases between. The CDR3 contains 14 residues. The CDR3 nucleotides read TGTGCCAGCAGCTTTGGCCAGGGCTACAATGAGCAGTTCTTC. This codes for CASSFGQGYNEQFF.

The chain recombines TRBV30 with TRBJ1-6, with D tentatively TRBD1 (5 bases). Germline CDR1 GTSNPN, CDR2 SVGIG (reference sequence). V dropped 0 bases and J dropped 7 bases, with 19 bases sitting between them. The CDR3 is 17 amino acids. The CDR3 sequence is CAWSVGVEETWNSPLHF. The CDR3, as DNA: TGTGCCTGGAGTGTAGGGGTTGAAGAAACCTGGAATTCACCCCTCCACTTT.

The chain carries TRBV10-1 and TRBJ1-5, with a weak D call TRBD1 (6 bases). V shed 7 bases and J shed 3 bases, with 16 bases lying between them. The CDR3 is made up of 15 amino acids. Germline V gene data show CDR1 as WNHNN and CDR2 as SYGVQD (reference sequence). CDR3 coding DNA: TGCGCCAGCACCGGGACACGAGGTGACAATCAGCCCCAGCATTTT. Its translation: CASTGTRGDNQPQHF.

This clone is termed medium-sized. The rearrangement links TRBV28 to TRBJ1-6; D gene unclear. This CDR3 spans 18 amino acids. Trimming pared 2 bases from V and 0 bases from J, leaving 14 bases between. The germline V gene has CDR1 MDHEN and CDR2 SYDVKM. The CDR3 sequence is CASSLIAPPGSYNSPLHF. DNA of the CDR3: TGTGCCAGCAGTTTAATTGCCCCCCCGGGCTCCTATAATTCACCCCTCCACTTT.

This clone was observed a single time. This chain links TRBV29-1 with TRBJ2-5, with 7 bases matching TRBD1. The J call could be wrong; TRBJ2-7 is a better fit for the DNA end. Germline V CDR1 and CDR2: SQVTM, ANQGSEA. CDR3 length equals 12 residues. The CDR3 here is CSARDSSYEQYF. CDR3 nucleotides: TGCAGCGCACGGGACAGCAGCTACGAGCAGTACTTC.

The chain employs TRBV5-6 and TRBJ2-7, with 9 bases fitting TRBD2. In germline, CDR1 is SGHDT, CDR2 YYEEEE. Losses at the gene ends were 6 bases for V and 7 bases for J; bases not matched to a gene: 2. CDR3 size: 11 residues. The CDR3 DNA is TGTGCCAGCAAGAGCGGGGGGGAGCAGTACTTC. It yields the protein CASKSGGEQYF.

The table lists this clone with a count of one. V gene TRBV7-8 combines with J gene TRBJ2-7; 13 positions agree with TRBD2. Germline CDR1 reads SGHVS; CDR2 reads FQNEAQ. The CDR3 contains 17 residues. With 1 base clipped from V and 2 bases from J, the junction kept 5 bases outside the gene matches. The CDR3 here is CASSLELAGGFPYEQYF. The CDR3 DNA sequence: TGTGCCAGCAGCTTAGAACTAGCGGGAGGGTTCCCCTACGAGCAGTACTTC.

The V gene is TRBV19, the J gene TRBJ2-7, with 7 bases matching TRBD2. The CDR3 length is 15 residues. J lost 2 bases, V lost 3 bases, and 7 bases had no gene match. CDR1 and CDR2 from the germline V gene are LNHDA and SQIVND (reference sequence). The CDR3 here is CASSITAGDTYEQYF. CDR3 bases: TGTGCCAGTAGTATCACGGCGGGAGACACCTACGAGCAGTACTTC.

The genes are TRBV7-7 and TRBJ2-2; a weak D match, TRBD2 (6 bases). CDR3 length equals 13 residues. Germline V gene data show CDR1 as SSHAT and CDR2 as FNYEAQ (reference sequence). V lost 2 bases, J lost 9 bases, and 10 bases lay in between. Written as DNA, the CDR3 is TGTGCCAGCAGCTTATATGGCGGGAGGGAGCTGTTTTTT. It is translated as CASSLYGGRELFF.

The gene calls are TRBV28 and TRBJ2-3; D is uncertain. Between the trimmed V and J ends, which lost 5 bases and 3 bases, there was a span of 6 bases. This CDR3 region has 12 residues. CDR1 is MDHEN and CDR2 is SYDVKM in the germline V gene. CDR3: CASSLETDTQYF. Here the CDR3 DNA reads TGTGCCAGCAGTCTTGAAACAGATACGCAGTATTTT.

The genes are TRBV7-9 and TRBJ2-3; TRBD2 matches at 9 bases. Germline-derived CDR1 and CDR2 are SEHNR and FQNEAQ (reference sequence). The CDR3 runs to 13 residues. The V gene end was trimmed by 7 bases and the J gene end by 5 bases; junction bases not matched to a gene: 4. The CDR3 sequence is CASKAGGLDTQYF. In DNA form, the CDR3 reads TGTGCCAGCAAGGCGGGGGGGTTAGATACGCAGTATTTT.

The rearrangement joins TRBV4-3 to TRBJ1-6, with TRBD1 matching over 10 bases. V shed 2 bases, J shed 9 bases, and the junction held 7 bases outside the gene matches. Germline assignment: CDR1 LGHNA and CDR2 YSLEER. The CDR3 sequence is 16 residues long. The chain's CDR3 is CASSQPRTGGASPLHF. The CDR3 bases are TGCGCCAGCAGCCAACCTAGGACAGGGGGAGCTTCACCCCTCCACTTT.

J is TRBJ1-2 and V is TRBV19; possibly TRBD1 for D (5 bases). The CDR3 runs 13 residues. Germline V gene sequence: CDR1 LNHDA, CDR2 SQIVND (reference sequence). The ends were cut back, 3 bases at V and 6 bases at J, with 11 bases in the middle. The DNA for the CDR3 is TGTGCCAGTAGTATTGGGGGGAGGAATGGCTACACCTTC. Amino acid sequence: CASSIGGRNGYTF.

V usage is TRBV29-1 and J usage is TRBJ2-1; perhaps TRBD2 as D (6 bases). The CDR3 is made up of 11 amino acids. The V gene's germline CDR1 is SQVTM and CDR2 ANQGSEA. In DNA form, the CDR3 reads TGCATCACCCGGGACTTCAATGAGCAGTTCTTC. Translating gives CITRDFNEQFF.

V and J are TRBV5-6 and TRBJ2-1, with a weak D call TRBD2 (6 bases). The germline V gene has CDR1 SGHDT and CDR2 YYEEEE. This CDR3 is 13 amino acids long. Deletions cut 0 bases from V and 10 bases from J, with 11 bases between. The CDR3: CASSLGLVGEQFF. The CDR3 DNA reads as TGTGCCAGCAGCTTGGGACTAGTCGGGGAGCAGTTCTTC.

The chain links TRBV27 to TRBJ1-5; no definite D call. The CDR3 is 15 amino acids. V shed 5 bases and J shed 4 bases, with 15 bases lying between them. Germline assignment: CDR1 MNHEY and CDR2 SMNVEV (reference sequence). The CDR3 coding sequence is TGTGCCAGCAGTCCAACGGCGGGCCCTAATCAGCCCCAGCATTTT. Translation gives CASSPTAGPNQPQHF.

The rearrangement uses TRBV25-1 and TRBJ1-5; 8 bases line up with TRBD1. The CDR3 length is 15 residues. From germline, CDR1 is MGHDK and CDR2 SYGVNS. Trimming cost V 4 bases and J 5 bases; bases outside gene matches: 7. Here the CDR3 DNA reads TGTGCCAGCAGTGCTTACAGGGGGGAGGATCAGCCCCAGCATTTT. Translating it yields CASSAYRGEDQPQHF. Based on the CDR3 plus reference TRBV25-1 and TRBJ1-5, the full variable domain is EADIYQTPRYLVIGTGKKITLECSQTMGHDKMYWYQQDPGMELHLIHYSYGVNSTEKGDLSSESTVSRIRTEHFPLTLESARPSHTSQYLCASSAYRGEDQPQHFGDGTRLSIL.

This rearrangement joins TRBV18 to TRBJ2-3; TRBD1 matches at 12 bases. This CDR3 is 16 amino acids long. V lost 3 bases to trimming and J lost 5 bases; unmatched junction nucleotides: 6. Looked up from germline, CDR1 is KGHSH and CDR2 is LQKENI. The chain's CDR3 is CASSPPGQGAVDTQYF. For the CDR3, the DNA is TGTGCCAGCTCACCGCCGGGACAGGGGGCGGTAGATACGCAGTATTTT.

V is TRBV28 and J is TRBJ2-3, with 11 nucleotides matching TRBD2. This CDR3 spans 17 amino acids. V shed 4 bases, J shed 3 bases, and the junction held 9 bases outside the gene matches. The germline gives CDR1 MDHEN, CDR2 SYDVKM. DNA of the CDR3: TGTGCCAGCAGTTCTACAACTAGCGGGAGAAAAACAGATACGCAGTATTTT. Translation gives CASSSTTSGRKTDTQYF.

The V and J genes are TRBV19 and TRBJ2-3, with no clear D. V was pared by 6 bases and J by 4 bases, with 11 bases between. In germline, CDR1 is LNHDA, CDR2 SQIVND (reference sequence). This CDR3 region has 13 residues. The CDR3 region is CASRPLGADTQYF. The CDR3 DNA reads as TGTGCCAGTAGGCCCCTTGGGGCAGATACGCAGTATTTT.